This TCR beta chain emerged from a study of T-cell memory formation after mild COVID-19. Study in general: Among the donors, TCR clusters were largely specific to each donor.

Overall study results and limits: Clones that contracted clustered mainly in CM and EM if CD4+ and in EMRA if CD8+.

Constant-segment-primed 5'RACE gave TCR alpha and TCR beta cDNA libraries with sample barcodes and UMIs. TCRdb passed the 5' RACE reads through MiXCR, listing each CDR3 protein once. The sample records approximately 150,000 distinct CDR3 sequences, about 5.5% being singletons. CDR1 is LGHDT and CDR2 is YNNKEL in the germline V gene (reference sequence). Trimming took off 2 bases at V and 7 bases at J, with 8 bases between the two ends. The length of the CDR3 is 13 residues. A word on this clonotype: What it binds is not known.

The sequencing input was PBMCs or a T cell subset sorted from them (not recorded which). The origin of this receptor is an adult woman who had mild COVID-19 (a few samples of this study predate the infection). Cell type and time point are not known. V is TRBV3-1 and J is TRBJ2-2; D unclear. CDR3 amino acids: CASSQLSGGELFF. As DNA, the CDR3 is TGTGCCAGCAGCCAATTGTCAGGCGGGGAGCTGTTTTTT.